The 28 T cell receptor beta chains presented below share a single source sample, sequenced in a study of shared clonotypes between healthy human individuals. Only in-frame clones appear in the TCRdb table, and some are missing; sequencing was by immunoSEQ multiplex PCR. The top ten hold around 1.7% of the sample, which has some 680,000 clones, roughly 73% seen once. Input material: memory CD4+ T cells sorted from blood. Subset specified: CD45RA-negative fraction. The receptor set was obtained from a woman between 25 and 40 years old in good health.

The rearrangement joins TRBV7-7 to TRBJ2-5, with 8 bases that match TRBD2. Germline CDR1 and CDR2: SSHAT and FNYEAQ (reference sequence). This CDR3 has 16 amino acids. V lost 8 bases and J lost 4; bases outside the gene matches: 15. In nucleotides, the CDR3 is TGTGCCAGCTCTCGGTGGGAGCGGGAGCGACGAGAGACCCAGTACTTC. Amino acids: CASSRWERERRETQYF.

CDR3 loop: CAKDSAWSEKLFF. The CDR3 coding sequence is TGTGCCAAGGACAGCGCGTGGTCTGAAAAACTGTTTTTT. J is TRBJ1-4 and V is TRBV14; D perhaps matches TRBD1 (6 bases). This CDR3 has 13 residues. Germline assignment: CDR1 SGHDN and CDR2 FVKESK. V lost 10 bases and J lost 7, with 16 bases in between.

V is TRBV19 and J is TRBJ2-3; TRBD1 aligns across 10 bases. CDR3 length equals 15 residues. In germline, CDR1 is LNHDA, CDR2 SQIVND (reference sequence). The ends lost 5 bases at V and 8 bases at J; junction bases unmatched: 10. DNA for the CDR3: TGTGCCAGTAGTCAACCGGGACAGGGGTTGGTTACGCAGTATTTT. Protein sequence: CASSQPGQGLVTQYF.

The J gene is TRBJ2-1, the V gene TRBV19; the match to TRBD1 covers 9 bases. With 4 bases clipped from V and 9 bases from J, the junction kept 4 bases outside the gene matches. Germline values: CDR1 LNHDA, CDR2 SQIVND (reference sequence). The CDR3 covers 13 residues. CDR3 sequence: CASSKGQGIEQFF. CDR3 bases: TGTGCCAGTAGTAAAGGACAGGGGATTGAGCAGTTCTTC. Looking up the rest from reference TRBV19 and TRBJ2-1 gives the full variable domain: DGGITQSPKYLFRKEGQNVTLSCEQNLNHDAMYWYRQDPGQGLRLIYYSQIVNDFQKGDIAEGYSVSREKKESFPLTVTSAQKNPTAFYLCASSKGQGIEQFFGPGTRLTVL.

J is TRBJ2-1 and V is TRBV4-1; TRBD2 might be the D (6 bases). The ends were cut back, 2 bases at V and 6 bases at J, with 14 bases in the middle. There are 15 residues in the CDR3. CDR1 and CDR2 (germline): MGHRA, YSYEKL. CDR3 in amino acids: CASSQPGTPPNEQFF. The CDR3 DNA is TGCGCCAGCAGCCAACCCGGGACTCCTCCCAATGAGCAGTTCTTC.

The sample holds many counts of this clone. The V and J genes are TRBV11-2 and TRBJ2-1; 7 bases agree with TRBD1. This CDR3 is 15 amino acids long. Germline V lookup: CDR1 SGHAT, CDR2 FQNNGV. With 6 bases clipped from V and 8 bases from J, the junction kept 13 bases outside the gene matches. The CDR3 loop is CASSPQRDSMHEQFF. In nucleotides, the CDR3 is TGTGCCAGCAGTCCCCAAAGGGACAGTATGCATGAGCAGTTCTTC.

The genes are TRBV19 and TRBJ2-5; D is undetermined. Per the germline V gene, CDR1 is LNHDA and CDR2 is SQIVND (reference sequence). There are 13 residues in the CDR3. Trimming shortened V by 5 bases and J by 3 bases, and 10 bases separated the two germline ends. The CDR3 loop reads CASSSRRKETQYF. DNA of the CDR3: TGTGCCAGTAGTTCGCGACGGAAAGAGACCCAGTACTTC.

This chain links TRBV30 with TRBJ1-1; possible D gene TRBD1, 5 bases. The CDR3 is 15 amino acids. The germline CDR1 and CDR2 sequences are GTSNPN and SVGIG (reference sequence). V lost 2 bases and J 1 base, leaving 14 bases between the germline ends. CDR3 coding DNA: TGTGCCTGGAGTCCCCTGGGACGCTGGAACACTGAAGCTTTCTTT. As protein: CAWSPLGRWNTEAFF. The whole variable domain, filled in from reference TRBV30 and TRBJ1-1, reads SQTIHQWPATLVQPVGSPLSLECTVEGTSNPNLYWYRQAAGRGLQLLFYSVGIGQISSEVPQNLSASRPQDRQFILSSKKLLLSDSGFYLCAWSPLGRWNTEAFFGQGTRLTVV.

As DNA, the CDR3 is TGTGCCAGCAGTTTATATTCTCGGCCAGGCTCCTACGAGCAGTACTTC. Translated, it gives CASSLYSRPGSYEQYF. The rearrangement joins TRBV28 to TRBJ2-7; D is undetermined. Germline assignment: CDR1 MDHEN and CDR2 SYDVKM. The CDR3 consists of 16 residues. V dropped 1 base and J dropped 0 bases, with 13 bases sitting between them. The entire variable domain, with the rest obtained from reference TRBV28 and TRBJ2-7, is as follows: DVKVTQSSRYLVKRTGEKVFLECVQDMDHENMFWYRQDPGLGLRLIYFSYDVKMKEKGDIPEGYSVSREKKERFSLILESASTNQTSMYLCASSLYSRPGSYEQYFGPGTRLTVT.

The chain recombines TRBV28 with TRBJ2-7, with 7 bases identical to TRBD1. Germline CDR1 MDHEN, CDR2 SYDVKM. V shed 5 bases, J shed 2 bases, and the junction held 12 bases outside the gene matches. This CDR3 region has 16 residues. As DNA, the CDR3 is TGTGCCAGCAGTCCCGGGACAGCAAGAAAAGCCTACGAGCAGTACTTC. Protein sequence: CASSPGTARKAYEQYF. Looking up the rest from reference TRBV28 and TRBJ2-7 gives the full variable domain: DVKVTQSSRYLVKRTGEKVFLECVQDMDHENMFWYRQDPGLGLRLIYFSYDVKMKEKGDIPEGYSVSREKKERFSLILESASTNQTSMYLCASSPGTARKAYEQYFGPGTRLTVT.

CDR3 sequence reads: CASSLSSGVEQYF. CDR3 coding DNA: TGTGCCAGCAGCTTAAGTTCAGGGGTCGAGCAGTACTTC. V and J are TRBV5-6 and TRBJ2-7; TRBD1 might be the D (6 bases). The V gene's germline CDR1 is SGHDT and CDR2 YYEEEE. V dropped 2 bases and J dropped 6 bases, with 12 bases sitting between them. The CDR3 sequence is 13 residues long.

The chain joins TRBV27 to TRBJ2-5; 9 bases are a match to TRBD2. This CDR3 region has 15 residues. The germline CDR1 and CDR2 sequences are MNHEY and SMNVEV (reference sequence). The trim removed 4 bases at V and 5 bases at J, leaving 8 bases unmatched. The CDR3, as DNA: TGTGCCAGCAGTTCCATAGCGGGAGTGGCCGAGACCCAGTACTTC. Protein sequence: CASSSIAGVAETQYF.

The gene calls are TRBV10-3 and TRBJ2-2; TRBD1 agrees at 7 bases. V lost 6 bases to trimming and J lost 3 bases; unmatched junction nucleotides: 4. Germline V gene lookup returns CDR1 ENHRY and CDR2 SYGVKD. This CDR3 region has 14 residues. CDR3 amino acids: CAIRRQGYTGELFF. DNA for the CDR3: TGTGCCATCAGACGACAGGGATACACCGGGGAGCTGTTTTTT.

Concerning this clone: This same CDR3 is encoded by further DNA sequences in the sample. The genes are TRBV20-1 and TRBJ2-7; unclear D gene. CDR1 and CDR2 from the germline V gene are DFQATT and SNEGSKA (reference sequence). This CDR3 contains 11 residues. Trimming pared 1 base from V and 2 bases from J, leaving 3 bases between. The CDR3 is CSARAAYEQYF. Written as DNA, the CDR3 is TGCAGTGCTAGAGCGGCCTACGAGCAGTACTTC.

The chain couples TRBV28 to TRBJ1-4; possibly TRBD1 for D (5 bases). Trimming stripped 6 bases from V and 8 bases from J, with 10 bases between. Germline V gives CDR1 MDHEN, CDR2 SYDVKM. This CDR3 comprises 12 residues. CDR3 protein: CASRGTYEKLFF. In DNA, the CDR3 is TGTGCCAGCAGGGGGACTTACGAAAAACTGTTTTTT.

V gene TRBV19 combines with J gene TRBJ1-1, with TRBD1 identical over 9 bases. V dropped 6 bases and J dropped 4; count of bases not matched to a gene: 3. Germline CDR1 reads LNHDA; CDR2 reads SQIVND (reference sequence). This CDR3 region has 13 residues. CDR3 DNA sequence: TGTGCCAGTAGCGACAGGGGGATCACTGAAGCTTTCTTT. This codes for CASSDRGITEAFF.

In this sample, this clone turned up many times. The chain carries TRBV7-9 and TRBJ2-2; no reliable D call. CDR1 and CDR2 (germline): SEHNR, FQNEAQ (reference sequence). Trimming took 10 bases from V and 4 from J, leaving 10 bases between them. This CDR3 contains 12 residues. Written as DNA, the CDR3 is TGTGCCAAAGGATGGACCACCGGGGAGCTGTTTTTT. Amino acid sequence: CAKGWTTGELFF.

J is TRBJ1-3 and V is TRBV6-5, with D perhaps matching TRBD1 (5 bases). CDR3 length: 14 amino acids. The germline CDR1 and CDR2 sequences are MNHEY and SVGAGI. V gave up 2 bases and J gave up 8 bases, with 13 bases separating them. The CDR3: CASSYGALGYTIYF. The DNA for the CDR3 is TGTGCCAGCAGTTACGGGGCCTTGGGTTACACCATATATTTT.

The chain recombines TRBV7-3 with TRBJ2-3; 7 positions agree with TRBD2. CDR3 size: 16 residues. The junction had 13 bases not matched to a gene; V was cut back by 5 bases and J by 5 bases. Germline CDR1 reads SGHTA; CDR2 reads FQGTGA. The DNA of the CDR3 is TGTGCCAGCAGCCCAGGGTGGATAGCGGGTGGAGATACGCAGTATTTT. Encoded protein: CASSPGWIAGGDTQYF.

V and J are TRBV6-1 and TRBJ1-2; the match to TRBD1 covers 7 bases. The CDR3 spans 13 residues. The trim removed 1 base at V and 6 bases at J, leaving 2 bases unmatched. The germline V gene encodes CDR1 MNHNS and CDR2 SASEGT. The CDR3 DNA sequence: TGTGCCAGCAGTGAAGGACAGGGAGATGGCTACACCTTC. This codes for CASSEGQGDGYTF.

J is TRBJ1-5 and V is TRBV28; D is perhaps TRBD1 (6 bases). With 5 bases removed from V and 6 bases from J, the gap between germline ends came to 14 bases. The CDR3 covers 14 residues. Germline CDR1 MDHEN, CDR2 SYDVKM. CDR3: CASSPAGGGQPQHF. The CDR3 DNA sequence: TGTGCCAGCAGTCCGGCGGGGGGCGGTCAGCCCCAGCATTTT.

The table lists this clone with many counts. This chain uses TRBV9 with TRBJ2-6; D remains ambiguous. Trimming stripped 0 bases from V and 0 bases from J, with 19 bases between. This CDR3 contains 20 residues. In germline, CDR1 is SGDLS, CDR2 YYNGEE. The CDR3 protein is CASSVDIGWNVGSGANVLTF. DNA for the CDR3: TGTGCCAGCAGCGTAGACATTGGGTGGAACGTCGGCTCTGGGGCCAACGTCCTGACTTTC.

This clone was detected only once. This chain joins TRBV18 and TRBJ2-2; the D gene is possibly TRBD2 (5 bases). CDR1 is KGHSH and CDR2 is LQKENI in the germline V gene. Trimming shortened V by 1 base and J by 3 bases, and 6 bases separated the two germline ends. This CDR3 is built from 14 residues. The CDR3 DNA is TGTGCCAGCTCACCACGGCGGGACACCGGGGAGCTGTTTTTT. This codes for CASSPRRDTGELFF.

Remarks on this clone: Given the absence of the conserved phenylalanine or tryptophan at the CDR3 end, a read error is likely. The DNA is omitted, as the CDR3 cannot be located on it reliably, and the CDR3 follows TCRdb's listing. V gene TRBV2 combines with J gene TRBJ1-1; the D call of TRBD1 is as the table states it, not checked on the DNA. Per the germline V gene, CDR1 is SNHLY and CDR2 is FYNNEI. The CDR3 is 9 residues long, counting both termini. This CDR3 is CASGPTGFG.

The chain couples TRBV6-1 to TRBJ2-7, with TRBD2 identical over 11 bases. Germline loops: CDR1 MNHNS, CDR2 SASEGT. The CDR3 spans 15 residues. V was clipped by 6 bases and J by 2 bases; unmatched bases: 6. As DNA, the CDR3 is TGTGCCAGCAGAACCGGGACTAGCGGAACCTACGAGCAGTACTTC. Its translation: CASRTGTSGTYEQYF.

The gene calls are TRBV10-1 and TRBJ2-3, with unresolved D. Trimming took off 0 bases at V and 6 bases at J, with 7 bases between the two ends. The V gene's germline CDR1 is WNHNN and CDR2 SYGVQD (reference sequence). The CDR3 runs 13 residues. CDR3 DNA: TGCGCCAGCAGTGAGTCAGTGACCGATACGCAGTATTTT. Translated: CASSESVTDTQYF.

The rearrangement joins TRBV5-1 to TRBJ1-2; tentative D call: TRBD1 (6 bases). CDR3 length: 13 residues. CDR1 and CDR2 from the germline V gene are SGHRS and YFSETQ. Trimming removed 0 bases at V and 8 bases at J, with 11 bases between. The CDR3 reads CASSLAGVDGYTF. CDR3 sequence (DNA): TGCGCCAGCAGCTTGGCAGGGGTCGACGGCTACACCTTC.

The J gene is TRBJ1-3, the V gene TRBV5-1, with D perhaps matching TRBD1 (6 bases). Deletions cut 4 bases from V and 6 bases from J, with 11 bases between. CDR3 length: 13 residues. The germline gives CDR1 SGHRS, CDR2 YFSETQ. The CDR3 is CASSDRPLNTIYF. CDR3 nucleotide sequence: TGCGCCAGCAGCGACAGGCCTTTAAACACCATATATTTT.